The rows below give T cell receptor beta chains drawn from one sample of a study of blood T cells in healthy people across ages. TCRdb analysed the 5' RACE reads with MiXCR anew, one entry per CDR3 protein. The table includes 1.5 million to 2 million distinct CDR3 sequences, less than 50% detected once. The sequenced sample consisted of blood. These receptors all stem from a woman aged 40 to 49 in good health. Both conserved end residues are part of each CDR3. The D gene is left open where the match is weak. Clone size appears in some rows only: once, few, many, or a class for an expanded clone.

D gene: NA; J gene: TRBJ1-1; clone size: NA; V gene: TRBV12-3/TRBV12-4; CDR3 DNA: TGTGCCAGCAGTCAACCCCCGGGTCCGGTTTTCTTT; CDR3 protein: CASSQPPGPVFF
D gene: NA; J gene: TRBJ2-3; clone size: NA; V gene: TRBV27; CDR3 DNA: TGTGCCAGCAGTTTATATGGAGGACCCCGACCAGATGCGCAGTATTTT; CDR3 protein: CASSLYGGPRPDAQYF
D gene: TRBD1; J gene: TRBJ2-4; clone size: once; V gene: TRBV12-3/TRBV12-4; CDR3 DNA: TGTGCCAGCAGTTTTCAGGGGGCGTTGGTCAAAAACATTCAGTACTTC; CDR3 protein: CASSFQGALVKNIQYF
D gene: NA; J gene: TRBJ2-4; clone size: NA; V gene: TRBV6-5; CDR3 DNA: TGTGCCAGCAGTTACTCGAATGGTGAGCAGTACTTC; CDR3 protein: CASSYSNGEQYF
D gene: NA; J gene: TRBJ2-1; clone size: NA; V gene: TRBV20-1; CDR3 DNA: TGCAGTGCTAGTGGTGGGGATCGCTCCTACAATGAGCAGTTCTTC; CDR3 protein: CSASGGDRSYNEQFF
D gene: TRBD1; J gene: TRBJ1-2; clone size: few; V gene: TRBV29-1; CDR3 DNA: TGCAGCGTTGGGACAGGGCTCTATGGCTACACCTTC; CDR3 protein: CSVGTGLYGYTF
D gene: NA; J gene: TRBJ1-6; clone size: NA; V gene: TRBV7-2; CDR3 DNA: TGTGCCAGCAGCTTATCCCAGAGCTCCTATAATTCACCCCTCCACTTT; CDR3 protein: CASSLSQSSYNSPLHF
D gene: NA; J gene: TRBJ2-7; clone size: NA; V gene: TRBV11-2; CDR3 DNA: TGTGCCGGCAGCTTAAGTGAGGTCGGGGGATACGAGCAGTACTTC; CDR3 protein: CAGSLSEVGGYEQYF
D gene: NA; J gene: TRBJ2-7; clone size: few; V gene: TRBV20-1; CDR3 DNA: TGCAGTGCCCTAGGCACAGGGTCCTACGAGCAGTACTTC; CDR3 protein: CSALGTGSYEQYF
D gene: TRBD1; J gene: TRBJ2-5; clone size: few; V gene: TRBV15; CDR3 DNA: TGTGCCACCAGCAGAGGACAGGGCAAAGAGACCCAGTACTTC; CDR3 protein: CATSRGQGKETQYF
D gene: TRBD2; J gene: TRBJ2-5; clone size: few; V gene: TRBV5-1; CDR3 DNA: TGCGCCAGCAGCTTGGGGACTAGCGTGGGTTTCTTCCAAGAGACCCAGTACTTC; CDR3 protein: CASSLGTSVGFFQETQYF
D gene: NA; J gene: TRBJ2-2; clone size: NA; V gene: TRBV24-1; CDR3 DNA: TGTGCCACCAGTGATCCCGGTGGGAGGAACACCGGGGAGCTGTTTTTT; CDR3 protein: CATSDPGGRNTGELFF
D gene: NA; J gene: TRBJ2-1; clone size: NA; V gene: TRBV7-2; CDR3 DNA: TGTGCCAGCAGCTCACAGCCGGGAGCTGAGCAGTTCTTC; CDR3 protein: CASSSQPGAEQFF
D gene: NA; J gene: TRBJ2-3; clone size: NA; V gene: TRBV6-5; CDR3 DNA: TGTGCCAGCAGTTACGCCGTAGGGGAGTCAGATACGCAGTATTTT; CDR3 protein: CASSYAVGESDTQYF
D gene: TRBD1; J gene: TRBJ2-5; clone size: few; V gene: TRBV20-1; CDR3 DNA: TGCAGTGCGGGTCGTTCAGGGGGCTCCATGGAGACCCAGTACTTC; CDR3 protein: CSAGRSGGSMETQYF
D gene: NA; J gene: TRBJ2-2; clone size: NA; V gene: TRBV7-2; CDR3 DNA: TGTGCCAGCAGCTTAGTCCGACTAACGACCGGGGAGCTGTTTTTT; CDR3 protein: CASSLVRLTTGELFF
D gene: NA; J gene: TRBJ1-1; clone size: NA; V gene: TRBV11-2; CDR3 DNA: TGTGCCAGCAGCTACGGGACACGGGCTTTCTTT; CDR3 protein: CASSYGTRAFF
D gene: TRBD1; J gene: TRBJ2-3; clone size: NA; V gene: TRBV28; CDR3 DNA: TGTGCCAGCAGTCCCTGGACAGGGGGCGGTCCAGATACGCAGTATTTT; CDR3 protein: CASSPWTGGGPDTQYF
D gene: TRBD2; J gene: TRBJ2-7; clone size: NA; V gene: TRBV4-3; CDR3 DNA: TGCGCCAGCAGCCAAGATGAGACACTAGCGAGCGAGCAGTACTTC; CDR3 protein: CASSQDETLASEQYF
D gene: TRBD1; J gene: TRBJ2-3; clone size: NA; V gene: TRBV29-1; CDR3 DNA: TGCAGCGTTGAAGGGACAGGGGAAGGTTGGGCGCAGTATTTT; CDR3 protein: CSVEGTGEGWAQYF
D gene: NA; J gene: TRBJ2-5; clone size: few; V gene: TRBV7-2; CDR3 DNA: TGTGCCAGCAGCTTTGGACACGGAGAGACCCAGTACTTC; CDR3 protein: CASSFGHGETQYF
D gene: TRBD2; J gene: TRBJ2-1; clone size: NA; V gene: TRBV29-1; CDR3 DNA: TGCAGCGTTGGGACTAGCGGGGGGCGTAATGAGCAGTTCTTC; CDR3 protein: CSVGTSGGRNEQFF
D gene: TRBD1; J gene: TRBJ2-5; clone size: NA; V gene: TRBV29-1; CDR3 DNA: TGCAGCGTTGAGAGGGACAGCCAAGAGACCCAGTACTTC; CDR3 protein: CSVERDSQETQYF
D gene: NA; J gene: TRBJ1-2; clone size: NA; V gene: TRBV7-9; CDR3 DNA: TGTGCCAGCAGCTCGAGCAGGGATAACTATGGCTACACCTTC; CDR3 protein: CASSSSRDNYGYTF
D gene: NA; J gene: TRBJ2-3; clone size: few; V gene: TRBV29-1; CDR3 DNA: TGCAGCGTCCGCGGGACAGACTTCACAGATACGCAGTATTTT; CDR3 protein: CSVRGTDFTDTQYF
D gene: NA; J gene: TRBJ2-7; clone size: NA; V gene: TRBV20-1; CDR3 DNA: TGCAGTACTCGACAGCCACGCCACCGCGGCGGGGTCGAGCAGTACTTC; CDR3 protein: CSTRQPRHRGGVEQYF
D gene: NA; J gene: TRBJ1-6; clone size: NA; V gene: TRBV6-1; CDR3 DNA: TGTGCCAGCAGTAATGTTTATAATTCACCCCTCCACTTT; CDR3 protein: CASSNVYNSPLHF
D gene: NA; J gene: TRBJ2-1; clone size: NA; V gene: TRBV20-1; CDR3 DNA: TGCAGTGCTAGAGAGGATCGGAGGGGATACAATGAGCAGTTCTTC; CDR3 protein: CSAREDRRGYNEQFF
D gene: NA; J gene: TRBJ2-3; clone size: NA; V gene: TRBV29-1; CDR3 DNA: TGCACCTCCGCCCCGGTCGCAGATACGCAGTATTTT; CDR3 protein: CTSAPVADTQYF
D gene: NA; J gene: TRBJ2-1; clone size: few; V gene: TRBV15; CDR3 DNA: TGTGCCACCAGTCCCCCGGGCGTCAGCTCCTACAATGAGCAGTTCTTC; CDR3 protein: CATSPPGVSSYNEQFF
D gene: TRBD1; J gene: TRBJ1-2; clone size: NA; V gene: TRBV6-1; CDR3 DNA: TGTGCCAGCAGTGAACAATGGACAGGGATGGGCTACACCTTC; CDR3 protein: CASSEQWTGMGYTF
D gene: NA; J gene: TRBJ1-6; clone size: few; V gene: TRBV7-9; CDR3 DNA: TGTGCCAGCAGCTTAGTCATATACCGGGAATTAAGAATCTCACCCCTCCACTTT; CDR3 protein: CASSLVIYRELRISPLHF
D gene: NA; J gene: TRBJ1-2; clone size: NA; V gene: TRBV12-3/TRBV12-4; CDR3 DNA: TGTGCCAGCATCCTTTCTGGGCAGATCTATGGCTACACCTTC; CDR3 protein: CASILSGQIYGYTF
D gene: NA; J gene: TRBJ1-2; clone size: NA; V gene: TRBV14; CDR3 DNA: TGTGCCAGCAGCCGGGACGCCCCCTCATATGGCTACACCTTC; CDR3 protein: CASSRDAPSYGYTF
D gene: NA; J gene: TRBJ2-1; clone size: few; V gene: TRBV6-6; CDR3 DNA: TGTGCCAGCAGTTACCTGGGGGCGAAGTACAATGAGCAGTTCTTC; CDR3 protein: CASSYLGAKYNEQFF
D gene: NA; J gene: TRBJ2-3; clone size: NA; V gene: TRBV7-2; CDR3 DNA: TGTGCCAGCAGCTTAGGCCTCCGGGACACCGGCACAGATACGCAGTATTTT; CDR3 protein: CASSLGLRDTGTDTQYF
D gene: TRBD2; J gene: TRBJ2-1; clone size: NA; V gene: TRBV20-1; CDR3 DNA: TGCAGTGCTTTCAGCGGGGGCCGAAACAATGAGCAGTTCTTC; CDR3 protein: CSAFSGGRNNEQFF
D gene: NA; J gene: TRBJ2-7; clone size: NA; V gene: TRBV24-1; CDR3 DNA: TGTGCCACCCTAGGACGAAGCGTCACCTACGAGCAGTACTTC; CDR3 protein: CATLGRSVTYEQYF
D gene: TRBD1; J gene: TRBJ2-3; clone size: NA; V gene: TRBV28; CDR3 DNA: TGTGCCACCCAAGACAGGGCCCGCACAGATACGCAGTATTTT; CDR3 protein: CATQDRARTDTQYF
D gene: NA; J gene: TRBJ1-2; clone size: NA; V gene: TRBV28; CDR3 DNA: TGTGCCAGCAGGGCCAGGGGCGGTGGCTACACCTTC; CDR3 protein: CASRARGGGYTF
D gene: TRBD2; J gene: TRBJ2-5; clone size: few; V gene: TRBV4-3; CDR3 DNA: TGCGCCAGCAGCCAAGATCCAGCGGGGGCCGCGGAGACCCAGTACTTC; CDR3 protein: CASSQDPAGAAETQYF
D gene: NA; J gene: TRBJ2-6; clone size: few; V gene: TRBV29-1; CDR3 DNA: TGCAGCGTTGTTCAGGGACCTGGGGCCAACGTCCTGACTTTC; CDR3 protein: CSVVQGPGANVLTF
D gene: TRBD1; J gene: TRBJ2-2; clone size: once; V gene: TRBV5-5; CDR3 DNA: TGTGCCAGCAGCCAGGGGGAAAACACCGGGGAGCTGTTTTTT; CDR3 protein: CASSQGENTGELFF
D gene: NA; J gene: TRBJ2-5; clone size: NA; V gene: TRBV12-5; CDR3 DNA: TGTGCTAGTGGTCAAGTTGGGGAGACCCAGTACTTC; CDR3 protein: CASGQVGETQYF
D gene: NA; J gene: TRBJ2-3; clone size: NA; V gene: TRBV12-3/TRBV12-4; CDR3 DNA: TGTGCCAGCAGTTTAGGGGATAGGGCCTACACAGATACGCAGTATTTT; CDR3 protein: CASSLGDRAYTDTQYF
D gene: NA; J gene: TRBJ2-1; clone size: NA; V gene: TRBV2; CDR3 DNA: TGTGCCAGCAGTGAAAATCCAAACCCCTACAATGAGCAGTTCTTC; CDR3 protein: CASSENPNPYNEQFF